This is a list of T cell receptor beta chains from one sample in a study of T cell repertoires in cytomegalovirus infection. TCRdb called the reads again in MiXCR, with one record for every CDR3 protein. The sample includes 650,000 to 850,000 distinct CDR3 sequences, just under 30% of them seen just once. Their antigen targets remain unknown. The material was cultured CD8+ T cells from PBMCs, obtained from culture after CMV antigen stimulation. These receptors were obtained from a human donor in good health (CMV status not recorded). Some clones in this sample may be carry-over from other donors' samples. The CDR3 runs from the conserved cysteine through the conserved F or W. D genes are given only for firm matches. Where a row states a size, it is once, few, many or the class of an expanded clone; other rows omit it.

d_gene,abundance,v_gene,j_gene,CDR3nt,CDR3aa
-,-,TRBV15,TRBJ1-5,TGTGCCACCAGCGGGCCGAACAATCAGCCCCAGCATTTT,CATSGPNNQPQHF
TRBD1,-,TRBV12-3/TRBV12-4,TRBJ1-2,TGTGCCAGCGTAACCCAGGGGGCAACCATTGAAGGTTATGGCTACACCTTC,CASVTQGATIEGYGYTF
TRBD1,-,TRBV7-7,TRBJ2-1,TGTGCTAGCAGTTTTTATTCCGGGACAGGCTACAATGAGCAGTTCTTC,CASSFYSGTGYNEQFF
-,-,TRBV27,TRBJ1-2,TGTGCCAGGAGATTGACAGCCTATCTGGGACACATCGGGGGCTATGGCTACACCTTC,CARRLTAYLGHIGGYGYTF
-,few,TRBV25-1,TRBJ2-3,TGTGCCAGCAGTGAATATCAGGACAGATCGAGCACAGATACGCAGTATTTT,CASSEYQDRSSTDTQYF
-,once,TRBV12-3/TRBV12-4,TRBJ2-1,TGTGCCAGCAAATTGGGGCCAATTGAGCAGTTCTTC,CASKLGPIEQFF
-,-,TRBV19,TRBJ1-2,TGTGCCAGTAGTATAGGCGGAGGGGCATACTATGGCTACACCTTC,CASSIGGGAYYGYTF
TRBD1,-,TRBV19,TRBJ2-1,TGTGCCAGTAGTATAGAAGGGACAGGGAGACACAATGAGCAGTTCTTC,CASSIEGTGRHNEQFF
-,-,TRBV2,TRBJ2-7,TGTGCCAGCAGTGAACGTTTCTTGTCCTACGAGCAGTACTTC,CASSERFLSYEQYF
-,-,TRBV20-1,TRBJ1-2,TGCAGTGCTAGAGATTGGGGTACAGGGACCCAAAACTATGGCTACACCTTC,CSARDWGTGTQNYGYTF
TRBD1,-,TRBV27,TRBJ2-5,TGTGCCAGCAGTTCCTCGACAGGGGGAATGGAGACCCAGTACTTC,CASSSSTGGMETQYF
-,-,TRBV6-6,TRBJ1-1,TGTGCCAGCAGTGAGGTAACGGAGTACACTGAAGCTTTCTTT,CASSEVTEYTEAFF
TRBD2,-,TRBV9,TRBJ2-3,TGTGCCAGCAGCGCGAGCGGGGGCCCTAGCACAGATACGCAGTATTTT,CASSASGGPSTDTQYF
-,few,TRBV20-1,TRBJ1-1,TGCAGTGCGACGGGACGAAAGGACACTGAAGCTTTCTTT,CSATGRKDTEAFF
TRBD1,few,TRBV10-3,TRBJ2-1,TGTGCCATCAGACTCGGGACAGACACCGATGAGCAGTTCTTC,CAIRLGTDTDEQFF
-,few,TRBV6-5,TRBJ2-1,TGTGCCAGCAGCTCTGGACCCATAGTCGTCGGTGAGCAGTTCTTC,CASSSGPIVVGEQFF
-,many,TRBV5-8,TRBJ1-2,TGTGCCAGCAGCTCAAGCCAGGGTTTTGGCTACACCTTC,CASSSSQGFGYTF